One TCR beta chain is described in this entry. TCRdb re-called the RT-PCR reads through MiXCR, storing one row per CDR3 protein. The sample shows 550,000 to 750,000 distinct CDR3 sequences, 13% to 15% of them seen only once. This CDR3 contains 17 residues. This rearrangement joins TRBV21-1 to TRBJ2-5; TRBD2 reflects the table's D call only, with no check against the DNA. TRBV21-1 represents a pseudogene. The sample was memory CD4+ T cells from blood. The origin of this receptor is a female donor in good health, serving as a healthy control. CDR3 DNA sequence: TGTGCCAGCAGCAAAGGAGCCCCGGGGGGCCGCCAAGAGACCCAGTACTTC. This encodes CASSKGAPGGRQETQYF.